The clone carrying this T cell receptor beta chain was observed a few times. Its antigen is not known. Expressed TCRB transcripts were sequenced, since all the RNA that had been isolated was reverse transcribed. Here immunoSEQ multiplex PCR was the method, and the copy in TCRdb shows in-frame clones only, minus some. The top ten hold nearly 0.015% of the sample, which has around 310,000 clones, roughly 12% seen once. The CDR3 has 14 residues. The ends lost 6 bases at V and 6 bases at J; junction bases unmatched: 7. Per germline, CDR1 MNHEY and CDR2 SVGAGI. The sample is drawn from a study of beta chain features in type 1 diabetes. Study-level points and caveats: All four CD4+ subsets of Type 1 diabetes patients contained TCRB CDR3s that were moderately but significantly shorter.

Material: naive CD4+ T cells from blood. The V gene is TRBV6-5, the J gene TRBJ2-5, with 10 nucleotides matching TRBD2. This sequence originates from a woman aged 18-29 years with type 1 diabetes. The CDR3: CASRTGTSEQTQYF. CDR3 DNA: TGTGCCAGCAGAACCGGGACTAGCGAACAGACCCAGTACTTC.